These 17 T cell receptor beta chains were sequenced from one sample in a study of shared clonotypes between healthy human individuals. The data were produced by immunoSEQ multiplex PCR, yet TCRdb's version contains in-frame clones alone and is incomplete. The table shows about 2 million clones, with roughly 96% occurring only once. Input material: naive CD4+ T cells sorted from blood. The subset was: CD45RA+ positively selected. The receptors shown here come from a man aged 18 to 30 in good health.

The V and J genes are TRBV28 and TRBJ1-2; 8 nucleotides line up with TRBD1. After removal of 6 bases from V and 5 bases from J, the junction contained 11 bases not matched to a gene. The CDR3 is 15 residues long. Looked up from germline, CDR1 is MDHEN and CDR2 is SYDVKM. CDR3 protein: CASSNPGGAPYGYTF. As DNA, the CDR3 is TGTGCCAGCAGCAATCCAGGGGGCGCCCCTTATGGCTACACCTTC.

The V gene is TRBV5-3, the J gene TRBJ2-1; D is unresolved. TRBV5-3 is filed as an ORF, its function uncertain. Deletions cut 0 bases from V and 3 bases from J, with 16 bases between. This CDR3 spans 17 amino acids. The CDR3 DNA sequence: TGTGCCAGAAGCTTGGCTCTCCGGGCTGGGGACTACAATGAGCAGTTCTTC. Its translation is CARSLALRAGDYNEQFF.

This clone was picked up a small number of times. J is TRBJ1-6 and V is TRBV2, with no clear D. This CDR3 spans 15 amino acids. Trimming shortened V by 1 base and J by 11 bases, and 15 bases separated the two germline ends. Germline CDR1 SNHLY, CDR2 FYNNEI. The CDR3 here is CASSEEGGSLTPLHF. The CDR3, as DNA: TGTGCCAGCAGTGAAGAGGGAGGGAGTTTGACACCCCTCCACTTT. The full variable domain, in which reference TRBV2 and TRBJ1-6 provide the parts outside the CDR3, is EPEVTQTPSHQVTQMGQEVILRCVPISNHLYFYWYRQILGQKVEFLVSFYNNEISEKSEIFDDQFSVERPDGSNFTLKIRSTKLEDSAMYFCASSEEGGSLTPLHFGNGTRLTVT.

V gene TRBV7-2 combines with J gene TRBJ1-6, with 8 bases fitting TRBD1. Germline V lookup: CDR1 SGHTA, CDR2 FQGNSA. J gave up 10 bases and V 5 bases, and 4 bases lay outside the gene matches. This CDR3 spans 13 amino acids. CDR3: CASSTGGRSPLHF. In DNA form, the CDR3 reads TGTGCCAGCAGCACAGGGGGGAGATCACCCCTCCACTTT.

The genes are TRBV7-2 and TRBJ2-1; a possible D gene is TRBD2 (6 bases). CDR3 size: 15 residues. Germline assignment: CDR1 SGHTA and CDR2 FQGNSA. With 4 bases removed from V and 1 base from J, the gap between germline ends came to 11 bases. The CDR3 DNA is TGTGCCAGCAGCTCTATTAGCGGATCCTACAATGAGCAGTTCTTC. It translates to CASSSISGSYNEQFF.

The chain couples TRBV12-5 to TRBJ2-1; D unclear. Germline V CDR1 and CDR2: LGHNT, FRNRAP. V gave up 1 base and J gave up 4 bases, with 8 bases separating them. The CDR3 covers 14 residues. The CDR3 DNA sequence: TGTGCTAGTGGTTTGGCCCTCGCGTACAATGAGCAGTTCTTC. Amino acid sequence: CASGLALAYNEQFF.

This sequence joins TRBV6-1 and TRBJ2-3; D gene uncertain. The V gene lost 8 bases and the J gene lost 8 bases, with 11 bases spanning the gap. Germline loops: CDR1 MNHNS, CDR2 SASEGT. CDR3 length: 11 residues. Written as DNA, the CDR3 is TGTGCCAGCCTCAGTTGGCCTACGCAGTATTTT. Encoded protein: CASLSWPTQYF.

The V call is TRBV7-2, the J call TRBJ2-2; D unresolved. V lost 0 bases to trimming and J lost 4 bases, with 9 bases between them. The CDR3 runs 15 residues. Germline V gene data show CDR1 as SGHTA and CDR2 as FQGNSA. This chain's CDR3 is CASSLAVGSTGELFF. DNA of the CDR3: TGTGCCAGCAGCTTAGCGGTCGGTAGCACCGGGGAGCTGTTTTTT. Looking up the rest from reference TRBV7-2 and TRBJ2-2 gives the full variable domain: GAGVSQSPSNKVTEKGKDVELRCDPISGHTALYWYRQSLGQGLEFLIYFQGNSAPDKSGLPSDRFSAERTGGSVSTLTIQRTQQEDSAVYLCASSLAVGSTGELFFGEGSRLTVL.

This clone was counted only a few times. The chain combines TRBV29-1 with TRBJ1-2, with D uncertain. V was pared by 3 bases and J by 4 bases, with 6 bases between. CDR1 and CDR2 from the germline V gene are SQVTM and ANQGSEA. The CDR3 totals 11 residues. The chain's CDR3 is CSVDDIYGYTF. The CDR3 bases are TGCAGCGTTGACGATATCTATGGCTACACCTTC.

J is TRBJ2-2 and V is TRBV10-1; 7 bases map to TRBD1. Germline CDR1 reads WNHNN; CDR2 reads SYGVQD (reference sequence). Losses at the gene ends were 4 bases for V and 2 bases for J; bases not matched to a gene: 4. This CDR3 has 15 amino acids. In DNA form, the CDR3 reads TGCGCCAGCAGTGGACAGGGCCTTAACACCGGGGAGCTGTTTTTT. Its protein product is CASSGQGLNTGELFF.

The rearrangement uses TRBV7-6 and TRBJ2-7; possible D gene TRBD1, 6 bases. The germline V and J ends were trimmed by 1 base and 3 bases, with 13 bases remaining between them. CDR1 is SGHVS, CDR2 FNYEAQ, per germline. This CDR3 is built from 15 residues. The CDR3 loop reads CASSLEQGVLYEQYF. In nucleotides, the CDR3 is TGTGCCAGCAGCTTAGAACAGGGCGTCCTCTACGAGCAGTACTTC. The variable domain in full, completed from reference TRBV7-6 and TRBJ2-7, reads GAGVSQSPRYKVTKRGQDVALRCDPISGHVSLYWYRQALGQGPEFLTYFNYEAQQDKSGLPNDRFSAERPEGSISTLTIQRTEQRDSAMYRCASSLEQGVLYEQYFGPGTRLTVT.

J is TRBJ2-4 and V is TRBV18; the match to TRBD1 covers 8 bases. Losses at the gene ends were 3 bases for V and 4 bases for J; bases not matched to a gene: 2. Germline values: CDR1 KGHSH, CDR2 LQKENI. CDR3 length equals 14 residues. DNA of the CDR3: TGTGCCAGCTCACCGGGACAGGAGAAAAACATTCAGTACTTC. Residues: CASSPGQEKNIQYF.

This clone occurred once. In DNA, the CDR3 is TGTGCCAGCAGTTTATTAGGGGCCTTGAACACTGAAGCTTTCTTT. Its translation: CASSLLGALNTEAFF. V is TRBV27 and J is TRBJ1-1, with D perhaps TRBD1 (5 bases). The CDR3 sequence is 15 residues long. V lost 1 base, J lost 0 bases, and 9 bases lay in between. Per the germline V gene, CDR1 is MNHEY and CDR2 is SMNVEV (reference sequence).

The chain combines TRBV27 with TRBJ1-4; a weak D match, TRBD1 (5 bases). There are 15 residues in the CDR3. The V end was cut by 4 bases, the J end by 3 bases, with 12 bases between. The germline gives CDR1 MNHEY, CDR2 SMNVEV (reference sequence). The CDR3 nucleotides are TGTGCCAGCAGTTACGGCAGGGCTGCTAATGAAAAACTGTTTTTT. Translated: CASSYGRAANEKLFF.

The DNA of the CDR3 is TGTGCCAGCAGTGACCCGGTTGGAAGCGGGGGGGAGCGGGATACGCAGTATTTT. This gives the protein CASSDPVGSGGERDTQYF. J is TRBJ2-3 and V is TRBV2; 10 bases agree with TRBD2. Germline V gene sequence: CDR1 SNHLY, CDR2 FYNNEI. CDR3 size: 18 residues. The ends lost 3 bases at V and 6 bases at J; junction bases unmatched: 15.

The chain joins TRBV7-9 to TRBJ1-6; D not resolved. The V end lost 2 bases, the J end lost 5 bases, and 19 bases lay between the germline ends. Germline CDR1 SEHNR, CDR2 FQNEAQ (reference sequence). The CDR3 totals 18 residues. CDR3 sequence (DNA): TGTGCCAGCAGCTTAAACCCGGCCCTCATAGGGAATAATTCACCCCTCCACTTT. It codes for CASSLNPALIGNNSPLHF.

This sequence joins TRBV19 and TRBJ1-5, with D unresolved. V lost 1 base and J 1 base, leaving 8 bases between the germline ends. The CDR3 is 15 residues long. Germline CDR1 LNHDA, CDR2 SQIVND (reference sequence). CDR3 nucleotide sequence: TGTGCCAGTAGTATAGTGGGATGGAGCAATCAGCCCCAGCATTTT. Protein product: CASSIVGWSNQPQHF.